This record covers a single TCR beta chain. Its antigen is unidentified. The data derive from a study of tumour-infiltrating T cells in Burkitt lymphoma. At the level of the study: The Burkitt lymphoma cohort spanned all epidemiological subtypes. Survival, overall and progression-free, tracked with productive clonality.

Clones were read by immunoSEQ multiplex PCR, and TCRdb kept only the in-frame ones, dropping some. The sample includes some 300 clones, about 86% of them seen just once. Study results and limitations: Several public clonotypes recurred in numerous Burkitt lymphoma patients.

This TCR was sampled from a human donor with Burkitt lymphoma. Sequenced sample: tumor tissue.

CDR3 DNA: TGTGCCAGCAGTTCCACCGGGACAGTGAATGAAAAACTGTTTTTT. Its protein is CASSSTGTVNEKLFF. This sequence joins TRBV27 and TRBJ1-4; 7 nucleotides agree with TRBD1. CDR1 and CDR2 (germline): MNHEY, SMNVEV (reference sequence). The CDR3 spans 15 residues. With 4 bases clipped from V and 5 bases from J, the junction kept 7 bases outside the gene matches. The full variable domain, with the rest looked up from reference TRBV27 and TRBJ1-4, is EAQVTQNPRYLITVTGKKLTVTCSQNMNHEYMSWYRQDPGLGLRQIYYSMNVEVTDKGDVPEGYKVSRKEKRNFPLILESPSPNQTSLYFCASSSTGTVNEKLFFGSGTQLSVL.